A single sample is the source of the 29 T cell receptor beta chains below, sequenced in a study of cytomegalovirus exposure and HLA in healthy donors. TCRdb's table, derived via immunoSEQ multiplex PCR, lists solely in-frame clones and lacks some. Of 150,000 to 200,000 clones in the sample, about three quarters are singletons; the top ten hold around 1.2%. Sequenced: PBMCs. Every receptor here comes from a woman aged 25 to 39 in good health and CMV-seronegative.

This chain links TRBV18 with TRBJ1-2, with D hard to call. Germline V gene sequence: CDR1 KGHSH, CDR2 LQKENI. This CDR3 spans 13 amino acids. V was cut by 1 base and J by 4 bases, with 7 bases left in between. The CDR3 region has the DNA TGTGCCAGCTCACCACTGGGAGGCTATGGCTACACCTTC. As protein: CASSPLGGYGYTF.

The chain joins TRBV6-1 to TRBJ1-2; D is uncertain. Trimming removed 6 bases from V and 6 bases from J, with 5 bases in between. The length of the CDR3 is 10 residues. Per the germline V gene, CDR1 is MNHNS and CDR2 is SASEGT. As DNA, the CDR3 is TGTGCCAGCAGCTTAGATGGCTACACCTTC. Translation: CASSLDGYTF.

The genes are TRBV6-1 and TRBJ2-5; 8 positions match TRBD2. Germline CDR1 is MNHNS and CDR2 is SASEGT. With 6 bases clipped from V and 7 bases from J, the junction kept 10 bases outside the gene matches. CDR3 size: 14 residues. CDR3: CASSDTSGQVTQYF. CDR3 sequence (DNA): TGTGCCAGCAGCGATACTAGCGGCCAGGTGACCCAGTACTTC.

The chain recombines TRBV27 with TRBJ1-5; no clear D gene. The germline V gene encodes CDR1 MNHEY and CDR2 SMNVEV (reference sequence). Deletions cut 2 bases from V and 6 bases from J, with 14 bases between. The CDR3 contains 15 residues. The CDR3 is CASSLRAGYGQPQHF. As DNA, the CDR3 is TGTGCCAGCAGTTTACGGGCGGGGTACGGTCAGCCCCAGCATTTT.

The genes are TRBV10-3 and TRBJ1-2; 9 bases map to TRBD1. This CDR3 is built from 14 residues. CDR1 is ENHRY and CDR2 is SYGVKD in the germline V gene. V lost 3 bases and J lost 8; bases outside the gene matches: 7. Here the CDR3 DNA reads TGTGCCATCAGTGAAGTGACAGGGGGAGTCGGCTACACCTTC. Its protein product is CAISEVTGGVGYTF.

This clone occurred once. The chain links TRBV10-1 to TRBJ2-7; 7 nucleotides match TRBD1. Germline V gene lookup returns CDR1 WNHNN and CDR2 SYGVQD (reference sequence). Losses at the gene ends were 2 bases for V and 4 bases for J; bases not matched to a gene: 2. The CDR3 consists of 13 residues. The CDR3 sequence is CASSEARGYEQYF. DNA for the CDR3: TGCGCCAGCAGTGAGGCCAGGGGGTACGAGCAGTACTTC.

CDR3 residues: CASSVGTVRAEAFF. The CDR3 DNA is TGTGCCAGCAGCGTAGGGACAGTTCGCGCTGAAGCTTTCTTT. The chain recombines TRBV9 with TRBJ1-1; D is perhaps TRBD1 (6 bases). The ends were cut back, 0 bases at V and 6 bases at J, with 12 bases in the middle. There are 14 residues in the CDR3. CDR1 is SGDLS, CDR2 YYNGEE, per germline.

CDR3 in DNA: TGTGCCAGCAGCCCAACTCTGGGGGAGGTCGTCTACGAGCAGTACTTC. Translating it yields CASSPTLGEVVYEQYF. The chain recombines TRBV6-6 with TRBJ2-7; D is possibly TRBD2 (6 bases). V was pared by 6 bases and J by 3 bases, with 21 bases between. Germline V gene lookup returns CDR1 MNHNY and CDR2 SVGAGI (reference sequence). The CDR3 extends over 16 amino acids.

The table lists this clone with a count of one. The V call is TRBV28, the J call TRBJ2-1, with D perhaps TRBD1 (5 bases). The V end was cut by 7 bases, the J end by 10 bases, with 14 bases between. CDR1 and CDR2 from the germline V gene are MDHEN and SYDVKM. This CDR3 has 12 amino acids. The CDR3: CASKSSGNEQFF. DNA of the CDR3: TGTGCCAGCAAGAGTTCAGGGAACGAGCAGTTCTTC.

This rearrangement joins TRBV5-4 to TRBJ1-4; 9 bases match TRBD1. The junction had 8 bases not matched to a gene; V was cut back by 4 bases and J by 7 bases. The CDR3 contains 15 residues. Germline V gene sequence: CDR1 SGHNT, CDR2 YYREEE (reference sequence). This CDR3 reads CASSTGTGFSEKLFF. The CDR3 DNA is TGTGCCAGCAGCACCGGGACAGGGTTTTCTGAAAAACTGTTTTTT.

This chain uses TRBV6-4 with TRBJ1-1; perhaps TRBD1 as D (6 bases). The ends were cut back, 6 bases at V and 4 bases at J, with 15 bases in the middle. Per the germline V gene, CDR1 is MRHNA and CDR2 is SNTAGT. This CDR3 region has 14 residues. As DNA, the CDR3 is TGTGCCAGCAGCACCACGGTGGGGGCCACTGAAGCTTTCTTT. Protein: CASSTTVGATEAFF.

The rearrangement links TRBV7-6 to TRBJ1-5; 11 nucleotides agree with TRBD1. The CDR3 length is 14 residues. Germline V gene data show CDR1 as SGHVS and CDR2 as FNYEAQ. With V trimmed by 6 bases and J by 6 bases, 4 bases remained unmatched. The CDR3 loop is CASSLDRGPQPQHF. The CDR3 nucleotides are TGTGCCAGCAGTTTGGACAGGGGGCCTCAGCCCCAGCATTTT.

This chain joins TRBV19 and TRBJ2-5; 11 positions match TRBD2. The V gene's germline CDR1 is LNHDA and CDR2 SQIVND (reference sequence). The CDR3 is 16 amino acids. V lost 3 bases to trimming and J lost 4 bases; unmatched junction nucleotides: 7. CDR3 in DNA: TGTGCCAGTAGTATTAGGCGACTAGCGGGGTCAGAGACCCAGTACTTC. Protein product: CASSIRRLAGSETQYF. Drawing the rest from reference TRBV19 and TRBJ2-5, the complete variable domain is DGGITQSPKYLFRKEGQNVTLSCEQNLNHDAMYWYRQDPGQGLRLIYYSQIVNDFQKGDIAEGYSVSREKKESFPLTVTSAQKNPTAFYLCASSIRRLAGSETQYFGPGTRLLVL.

The V gene is TRBV5-4, the J gene TRBJ2-7, with TRBD2 identical over 8 bases. CDR1 is SGHNT, CDR2 YYREEE, per germline (reference sequence). After removal of 4 bases from V and 2 bases from J, the junction contained 17 bases not matched to a gene. The CDR3 spans 18 residues. The CDR3 here is CASSRGGFLSGLAYEQYF. The CDR3 DNA sequence: TGTGCCAGCAGCCGGGGGGGGTTCCTGTCGGGACTAGCCTACGAGCAGTACTTC.

Points on this clone: Relative to the germline gene, one junction end is altered; a read error may explain this. The chain is built from TRBV4-1 and TRBJ1-5; 8 bases are a match to TRBD1. This CDR3 contains 15 residues. Looked up from germline, CDR1 is MGHRA and CDR2 is YSYEKL. Here the CDR3 DNA reads TGCGCCAGCAGCCAAGGACAGGGGAGCAGTCAGCCCCAGCATTTT. Encoded protein: CASSQGQGSSQPQHF.

This rearrangement joins TRBV15 to TRBJ2-1, with 7 bases identical to TRBD1. The CDR3 is 13 amino acids. With V trimmed by 0 bases and J by 7 bases, 0 bases remained unmatched. Germline CDR1 LNHNV, CDR2 YYDKDF (reference sequence). The CDR3 DNA sequence: TGTGCCACCAGCAGAGACAGGGGGAATGAGCAGTTCTTC. Its protein is CATSRDRGNEQFF.

The V call is TRBV6-1, the J call TRBJ2-3; weak D call: TRBD1 (6 bases). Germline CDR1 MNHNS, CDR2 SASEGT. This CDR3 region has 14 residues. Trimming shortened V by 3 bases and J by 0 bases, and 7 bases separated the two germline ends. CDR3 in amino acids: CASSDRGSTDTQYF. As DNA, the CDR3 is TGTGCCAGCAGTGACAGGGGAAGCACAGATACGCAGTATTTT.

The chain has TRBV6-1 and TRBJ1-5; the D gene is possibly TRBD1 (5 bases). The V and J ends lost 6 bases and 0 bases respectively, with 12 bases between them. The germline gives CDR1 MNHNS, CDR2 SASEGT. This CDR3 has 15 amino acids. CDR3 DNA: TGTGCCAGCAGAGACAGATTAGGTAGCAATCAGCCCCAGCATTTT. This encodes CASRDRLGSNQPQHF.

Only one count was recorded for this clone. This chain links TRBV5-1 with TRBJ1-4; D call uncertain. Germline V CDR1 and CDR2: SGHRS, YFSETQ. This CDR3 has 15 residues. V lost 2 bases and J lost 7, with 15 bases in between. CDR3 loop: CASSFSTGYGEKLFF. The CDR3 region has the DNA TGCGCCAGCAGCTTCAGTACGGGGTATGGTGAAAAACTGTTTTTT.

The gene calls are TRBV7-9 and TRBJ1-1, with D maybe TRBD1 (5 bases). The length of the CDR3 is 14 residues. V lost 6 bases, J lost 8 bases, and 19 bases lay in between. CDR1 SEHNR and CDR2 FQNEAQ come from the germline V gene (reference sequence). In DNA, the CDR3 is TGTGCCAGCAGTTATACTCCCCCGACAGTGGAAGCTTTCTTT. Translated, it gives CASSYTPPTVEAFF.

V is TRBV6-5 and J is TRBJ1-6; D may be TRBD1 (6 bases). The germline V gene has CDR1 MNHEY and CDR2 SVGAGI. Trimming left V 5 bases short and J 3 bases short, with 11 bases between. This CDR3 has 15 amino acids. The CDR3 DNA reads as TGTGCCAGCAGTAATCCAGGGGACTATAATTCACCCCTCCACTTT. This translates into CASSNPGDYNSPLHF.

The chain employs TRBV10-1 and TRBJ2-1, with D uncertain. V was pared by 2 bases and J by 0 bases, with 8 bases between. Germline V gene sequence: CDR1 WNHNN, CDR2 SYGVQD (reference sequence). The CDR3 spans 15 residues. CDR3 bases: TGCGCCAGCAGTGAGATGTCTCCCTCCTACAATGAGCAGTTCTTC. This encodes CASSEMSPSYNEQFF.

The CDR3 DNA reads as TGTGCCAGCAGCCCCGGGACAGCGGGGGGCCCCGAGCAGTACTTC. Protein product: CASSPGTAGGPEQYF. The chain links TRBV11-2 to TRBJ2-7; 9 bases match TRBD2. Looked up from germline, CDR1 is SGHAT and CDR2 is FQNNGV. With 5 bases clipped from V and 6 bases from J, the junction kept 11 bases outside the gene matches. The CDR3 loop spans 15 amino acids.

This chain joins TRBV5-1 and TRBJ2-1, with 8 bases lining up with TRBD2. After removal of 5 bases from V and 3 bases from J, the junction contained 4 bases not matched to a gene. CDR1 and CDR2 from the germline V gene are SGHRS and YFSETQ. There are 14 residues in the CDR3. DNA for the CDR3: TGCGCCAGCAGTTATAGCGGGATCTACAATGAGCAGTTCTTC. This codes for CASSYSGIYNEQFF.

This clone occurred once. DNA of the CDR3: TGTGCCAGCAGCTGGACAGGGGATTCCTACAATGAGCAGTTCTTC. Protein: CASSWTGDSYNEQFF. The chain has TRBV7-2 and TRBJ2-1, with 9 bases fitting TRBD1. Germline CDR1 reads SGHTA; CDR2 reads FQGNSA. The V gene end was trimmed by 4 bases and the J gene end by 1 base; junction bases not matched to a gene: 2. This CDR3 is built from 15 residues.

The chain recombines TRBV30 with TRBJ1-5; D is undetermined. Germline V CDR1 and CDR2: GTSNPN, SVGIG (reference sequence). The CDR3 is 15 amino acids. Trimming left V 1 base short and J 4 bases short, with 14 bases between. CDR3 nucleotides: TGTGCCTGGAGTGGAGCGAGCGCGCCGAATCAGCCCCAGCATTTT. Translation gives CAWSGASAPNQPQHF. Full variable domain (outside the CDR3, taken from reference TRBV30 and TRBJ1-5): SQTIHQWPATLVQPVGSPLSLECTVEGTSNPNLYWYRQAAGRGLQLLFYSVGIGQISSEVPQNLSASRPQDRQFILSSKKLLLSDSGFYLCAWSGASAPNQPQHFGDGTRLSIL.

The chain carries TRBV6-5 and TRBJ2-7; 8 bases are shared with TRBD1. The ends lost 4 bases at V and 6 bases at J; junction bases unmatched: 5. Looked up from germline, CDR1 is MNHEY and CDR2 is SVGAGI. The CDR3 extends over 13 amino acids. CDR3 sequence reads: CASSFTGGGEQYF. CDR3 sequence (DNA): TGTGCCAGCAGTTTCACAGGGGGAGGCGAGCAGTACTTC.

This rearrangement joins TRBV30 to TRBJ2-7; D call uncertain. The germline CDR1 and CDR2 sequences are GTSNPN and SVGIG (reference sequence). This CDR3 spans 11 amino acids. V dropped 2 bases and J dropped 3 bases, with 5 bases sitting between them. The CDR3 here is CAWSSLYEQYF. For the CDR3, the DNA is TGTGCCTGGAGTTCCCTCTACGAGCAGTACTTC.

This rearrangement joins TRBV4-1 to TRBJ2-2; 12 bases fit TRBD2. CDR1 and CDR2 from the germline V gene are MGHRA and YSYEKL. Trimming at V came to 4 bases and at J to 6 bases, leaving 9 bases not matched to a gene. The CDR3 is 17 residues long. CDR3 bases: TGCGCCAGCAGCCGGACTAGCGGGAAAACCGGACCCGGGGAGCTGTTTTTT. This codes for CASSRTSGKTGPGELFF.